These 11 T cell receptor beta chains originate from one sample sequenced in a study of beta chain features in type 1 diabetes. All of the isolated RNA was reverse transcribed, so expressed TCRB transcripts were sequenced. The protocol was immunoSEQ multiplex PCR, while the TCRdb copy is restricted to in-frame clones and leaves out a portion. The repertoire holds 250,000 to 300,000 clones, 8% seen once, with 0.9% to 1.2% in the top ten. The sample was central memory CD4+ T cells from blood. These receptors were collected from a woman between 18 and 29 years old in good health.

Details on this clone: At one of its ends the junction is not consistent with the germline gene, which may arise from a read error. The chain carries TRBV4-1 and TRBJ2-3, with D maybe TRBD1 (5 bases). Germline V gene lookup returns CDR1 MGHRA and CDR2 YSYEKL. This CDR3 has 16 residues. The CDR3 here is CASSQDGQGRTDTQYF. The DNA of the CDR3 is TGTGCCAGCAGCCAAGATGGTCAGGGTCGCACAGATACGCAGTATTTT.

This clone was seen more than once but under ten times. This chain uses TRBV28 with TRBJ2-3; a weak D match, TRBD2 (5 bases). The CDR3 is 19 amino acids. The V end was cut by 5 bases, the J end by 1 base, with 25 bases between. Germline CDR1 MDHEN, CDR2 SYDVKM. The CDR3 spells CASSNFLRLGSRRTDTQYF. The CDR3 DNA is TGTGCCAGCAGTAATTTCCTGCGGCTGGGGAGTCGACGCACAGATACGCAGTATTTT.

This clone was seen only a few times. The germline gene is not matched at one end of the junction; a read error may be the cause. The genes are TRBV7-2 and TRBJ2-7; no clear D gene. Looked up from germline, CDR1 is SGHTA and CDR2 is FQGNSA. This CDR3 spans 14 amino acids. DNA of the CDR3: TGTGCCAGCAGCTACTACACGCTTGGCGACGAGCAATACTTC. As protein: CASSYYTLGDEQYF.

This rearrangement joins TRBV9 to TRBJ2-3; 9 bases map to TRBD1. V lost 4 bases, J lost 8 bases, and 17 bases stayed unmatched. From germline, CDR1 is SGDLS and CDR2 YYNGEE. This CDR3 region has 17 residues. CDR3 protein: CASSRNPGQGFLGTQYF. CDR3 coding DNA: TGTGCCAGCAGCCGAAACCCGGGACAGGGCTTTCTGGGTACGCAGTATTTT.

The sample holds a few counts of this clone. V is TRBV7-2 and J is TRBJ1-1; D not resolved. The germline V gene has CDR1 SGHTA and CDR2 FQGNSA. With 3 bases removed from V and 4 bases from J, the gap between germline ends came to 12 bases. This CDR3 is 14 amino acids long. CDR3 sequence: CASSLNPVGTEAFF. As DNA, the CDR3 is TGTGCCAGCAGCTTGAACCCGGTCGGCACTGAAGCTTTCTTT.

J is TRBJ2-2 and V is TRBV11-3, with a possible D match to TRBD2 (5 bases). CDR1 and CDR2 from the germline V gene are SGHNT and YENEEA. The CDR3 runs 14 residues. V lost 5 bases and J 7 bases, leaving 14 bases between the germline ends. In DNA form, the CDR3 reads TGTGCCAGCAGCCCAATGGCGGCGGGCGGGGAGCTGTTTTTT. Its protein is CASSPMAAGGELFF.

The chain recombines TRBV2 with TRBJ1-5; D is unresolved. The CDR3 covers 14 residues. Germline values: CDR1 SNHLY, CDR2 FYNNEI. Trimming cost V 8 bases and J 3 bases, with 14 bases left between them. The CDR3 nucleotides are TGTGCCAGCGTAGCAGCCTCAGACAATCAGCCCCAGCATTTT. This codes for CASVAASDNQPQHF.

The chain combines TRBV7-9 with TRBJ2-3; a weak D match, TRBD1 (5 bases). Germline lookup yields CDR1 SEHNR and CDR2 FQNEAQ (reference sequence). The CDR3 runs to 15 residues. V was cut by 5 bases and J by 2 bases, with 14 bases left in between. CDR3 amino acids: CASSPKLRVTDTQYF. Written as DNA, the CDR3 is TGTGCCAGCAGCCCGAAACTCAGGGTCACAGATACGCAGTATTTT.

V is TRBV14 and J is TRBJ2-5; 8 positions match TRBD2. With V trimmed by 4 bases and J by 4 bases, 8 bases remained unmatched. The length of the CDR3 is 15 residues. From germline, CDR1 is SGHDN and CDR2 FVKESK. The CDR3 sequence: CASSPRGAVRETQYF. In DNA, the CDR3 is TGTGCCAGCAGCCCGCGGGGGGCAGTCCGAGAGACCCAGTACTTC.

The gene calls are TRBV30 and TRBJ2-6; no reliable D call. V was shortened by 2 bases and J by 1 base, with 12 bases between the two germline ends. Germline V lookup: CDR1 GTSNPN, CDR2 SVGIG (reference sequence). This CDR3 spans 16 amino acids. The CDR3 reads CAWSLPSPSGANVLTF. The CDR3 DNA reads TGTGCCTGGAGTCTCCCCTCCCCTTCTGGGGCCAACGTCCTGACTTTC.

V and J are TRBV5-1 and TRBJ1-3; TRBD1 might be the D (6 bases). Germline CDR1 and CDR2: SGHRS and YFSETQ. Trimming took off 4 bases at V and 8 bases at J, with 16 bases between the two ends. This CDR3 has 14 amino acids. Here the CDR3 reads CASSAGHAGDTIYF. In DNA, the CDR3 is TGCGCCAGCAGCGCGGGACACGCCGGGGACACCATATATTTT.